Reported below is one T cell receptor beta chain. Its antigen is unknown. Trimming took 6 bases from V and 3 from J, leaving 8 bases between them. The CDR3 is 12 amino acids. Per the germline V gene, CDR1 is SGHVT and CDR2 is SQSDAQ. This record comes from a study of T cell repertoires in cytomegalovirus infection. In the study overall: HLA-C-restricted CMV epitopes, recently identified, and well-studied HLA-B-restricted ones were used by the study. Signatures in public TCR beta sequences pointed to both CMV infection and matching HLA type. Points from the study as a whole: CMV carriers with the relevant HLA were identified by cumulative public TCR beta family frequency. Predominance within the ex vivo response was attributable to HLA-C-restricted CMV-specific TCR beta clonotypes.

TCRdb recomputed calls from the reads with MiXCR, one row per CDR3 protein. The sample lists about 700,000 distinct CDR3 sequences, 30% to 35% occurring once. V and J are TRBV7-4 and TRBJ1-1; D is ambiguous. The TCR was taken from a human donor in good health (CMV status not recorded). Some clones in this sample may be carry-over from other donors' samples. The specimen comprised cultured PBMCs, sampled from culture after CMV antigen stimulation. CDR3 nucleotides: TGTGCCAGCAGAGACCGGTACACTGAAGCTTTCTTT. Its translation is CASRDRYTEAFF.